The clone carrying this T cell receptor (beta chain) was observed at least ten times. These data originate in a study of molecular identifiers for immune sequencing clone quantification. CDR3 length: 13 amino acids. Germline assignment: CDR1 GTSNPN and CDR2 SVGIG (reference sequence). Between the trimmed V and J ends, which lost 2 bases and 4 bases, there was a span of 8 bases. One entry per CDR3 protein results from TCRdb running MiXCR on the PCR reads. The table includes some 94,000 distinct CDR3 sequences, around a quarter detected once. This chain links TRBV30 with TRBJ1-4, with D uncertain. What was sequenced was naive CD8+ T cells from blood, with Jurkat cell RNA spiked in. Subset reported: FACS-sorted CD8+CD4-CCR7+CD45RA+ naive T cells. This clonotype originated in a human donor in good health. Some libraries in this study had Jurkat cell RNA spiked in. The CDR3: CAWSWSYNEKLFF. The CDR3 region has the DNA TGTGCCTGGAGTTGGAGTTATAATGAAAAACTGTTTTTT. The full variable domain, completed using reference TRBV30 and TRBJ1-4, is SQTIHQWPATLVQPVGSPLSLECTVEGTSNPNLYWYRQAAGRGLQLLFYSVGIGQISSEVPQNLSASRPQDRQFILSSKKLLLSDSGFYLCAWSWSYNEKLFFGSGTQLSVL.